This is a list of T cell receptor beta chains from one sample in a study of glioma-infiltrating T cells after dendritic cell vaccination. TCRdb's table, derived via immunoSEQ multiplex PCR, lists solely in-frame clones and lacks some. The table shows fewer than 110,000 clones, with approximately 80% occurring only once. The specimen comprised blood, sampled before dendritic cell vaccination. The receptor source for this set is a human donor with glioblastoma. CDR3s include the opening cysteine and the closing phenylalanine or tryptophan. D genes are given only for firm matches. Part of the rows lack a size; the others show once, few, many or a class for expanded clones.

D	J	V	size	DNA	CDR3
TRBD2	TRBJ2-1	TRBV9	NA	TGTGCCAGCAGCGTAGTCGGCGGGGGGGACCCCGAGCAGTTCTTC	CASSVVGGGDPEQFF
NA	TRBJ2-7	TRBV5-4	NA	TGTGCCAGCAGCTTGGCCCACTTGGGAGATACTTCCTACGAGCAGTACTTC	CASSLAHLGDTSYEQYF
TRBD2	TRBJ2-1	TRBV27	NA	TGTGCCAGCAGACTAGCGGGGGGACTATACAATGAGCAGTTCTTC	CASRLAGGLYNEQFF
NA	TRBJ2-5	TRBV29-1	NA	TGCAGCGTTGAAGTTGGCGGAGAGACCCAGTACTTC	CSVEVGGETQYF
TRBD2	TRBJ2-7	TRBV2	once	TGTGCCAGCCACGAGTGGGGGGGGCAGTACTTC	CASHEWGGQYF
NA	TRBJ2-5	TRBV4-3	NA	TGCGCCAGCAGCCGCCTGGGAGAGGCCCAGTACTTC	CASSRLGEAQYF
NA	TRBJ2-6	TRBV5-6	NA	TGTGCCAGCAGCTTGTGGCCACCGGGTAGGGCCAACGTCCTGACTTTC	CASSLWPPGRANVLTF
NA	TRBJ2-5	TRBV5-6	NA	TGTGCCAGCAGCTTGTCTCAGGGTTACGAGACCCAGTACTTC	CASSLSQGYETQYF
TRBD1	TRBJ1-2	TRBV5-5	NA	TGTGCCAGCAGCATCTCCGGGACAGGGGCTGGCTACACCTTC	CASSISGTGAGYTF
TRBD1	TRBJ1-1	TRBV5-8	NA	TGTGCCAACAGCTTGCAGGGGGGAGACACTGAAGCTTTCTTT	CANSLQGGDTEAFF